This T cell receptor beta chain was sequenced in a study of T cells after yellow fever vaccination. Trimming at V came to 4 bases and at J to 2 bases, leaving 8 bases not matched to a gene. Germline V gene sequence: CDR1 MNHEY, CDR2 SVGAGI. The CDR3 has 18 residues. TCRdb re-derived calls from the 5' RACE reads in MiXCR, one entry per CDR3 protein. The table has over 85,000 distinct CDR3 sequences, about 8.2% seen once. The receptor was derived from a man aged 18 to 29 who received the YFV17D yellow fever vaccine. The chain employs TRBV6-5 and TRBJ2-6; 10 bases match TRBD2. This material consisted of CD8+ T cells not binding an NS4B(214-222) dextramer, sorted from PBMCs, taken less than 16 days after the first yellow fever vaccination. The CDR3 DNA follows: TGTGCCAGCAGTTTCTCAGCGGGGGGGCCACCTGGGGCCAACGTCCTGACTTTC. Translation: CASSFSAGGPPGANVLTF.